The table lists the clone carrying this T cell receptor (beta chain) with a count of one. It was version v3.0 of the immunoSEQ assay that was run at survey level. Sequencing used immunoSEQ multiplex PCR; TCRdb keeps in-frame clones, though not all of them. The sample yields about 25,000 clones, approximately 90% seen once. The data were obtained in a study of long-term antiretroviral therapy in people with HIV. Germline CDR1 and CDR2: LNHDA and SQIVND (reference sequence). The length of the CDR3 is 17 residues. Trimming took 5 bases from V and 0 from J, leaving 18 bases between them. The gene calls are TRBV19 and TRBJ2-3; D might be TRBD1 or TRBD2, each matching 5 bases. Sample: unsorted PBMCs, taken 1.8 years before starting antiretroviral therapy. This clonotype was obtained from a man between 50 and 59 years old with HIV. CDR3: CASSSHIGTTSTDTQYF. CDR3 sequence (DNA): TGTGCCAGTAGTTCTCATATCGGGACCACTAGCACAGATACGCAGTATTTT.